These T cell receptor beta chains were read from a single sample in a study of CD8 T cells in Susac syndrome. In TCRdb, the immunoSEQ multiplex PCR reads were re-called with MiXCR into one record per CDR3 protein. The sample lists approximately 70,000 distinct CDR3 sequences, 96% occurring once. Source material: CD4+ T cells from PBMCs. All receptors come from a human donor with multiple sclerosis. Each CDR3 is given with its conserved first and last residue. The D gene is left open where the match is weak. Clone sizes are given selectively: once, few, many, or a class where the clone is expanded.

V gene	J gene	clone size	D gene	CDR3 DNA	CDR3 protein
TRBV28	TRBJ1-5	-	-	TGTGCCAGCAGTCCCCCGGACCTCGGGAATCAGCCCCAGCATTTT	CASSPPDLGNQPQHF
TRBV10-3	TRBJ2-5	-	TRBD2	TGTGCCATCAGTGAGTCTACCCCGGCGAGCGGGGGGGCCAGAGAGACCCAGTACTTC	CAISESTPASGGARETQYF
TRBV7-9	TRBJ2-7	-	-	TGTGCCAGCAGCGCGTCCGGGCTTACCTACGAGCAGTACTTC	CASSASGLTYEQYF
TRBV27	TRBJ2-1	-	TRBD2	TGTGCCAGCAGCCCACGGGCGACCGGGACTAGCGTGATCAATGAGCAGTTCTTC	CASSPRATGTSVINEQFF
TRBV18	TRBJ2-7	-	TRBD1	TGTGCCAGCTCCAAAGATATACGACAGGGATGGCACGAGCAGTACTTC	CASSKDIRQGWHEQYF
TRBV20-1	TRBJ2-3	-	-	TGCAGTGCTAGCTCTCCGGGACTCGGAAGGCCAGATACGCAGTATTTT	CSASSPGLGRPDTQYF
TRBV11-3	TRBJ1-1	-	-	TGTGCCAGCAGTTTTCAAGGGGGAAGAGGAGCTTTCTTT	CASSFQGGRGAFF
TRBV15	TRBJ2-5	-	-	TGTGCCACCAGCATCCTACAGGGCCTCCGGGAGACCCAGTACTTC	CATSILQGLRETQYF
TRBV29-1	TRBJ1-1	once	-	TGCAGCGTTGGAGGTGTGGGAAAGGGCACTGAAGCTTTCTTT	CSVGGVGKGTEAFF
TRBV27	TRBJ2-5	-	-	TGTGCCAGCAGTCCCCTCCCCGGGACGTCAGTCGGAGAGACCCAGTACTTC	CASSPLPGTSVGETQYF
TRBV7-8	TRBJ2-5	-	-	TGTGCCAGCAGCTTAAAAGTACAAGAGACCCAGTACTTC	CASSLKVQETQYF
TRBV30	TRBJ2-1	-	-	TGTGCCTGGAGTGGGCACCCGAGCTCCTACAATGAGCAGTTCTTC	CAWSGHPSSYNEQFF
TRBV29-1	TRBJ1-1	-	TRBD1	TGCAGCGTTTTTCTAGACAGGGGACTTTCCGGGGGCACTGAAGCTTTCTTT	CSVFLDRGLSGGTEAFF
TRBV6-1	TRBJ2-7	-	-	TGTGCCAGCAGTGATAATCTCTGGGCAGCCCGACGGTCCTACGAGCAGTACTTC	CASSDNLWAARRSYEQYF
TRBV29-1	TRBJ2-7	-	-	TGCAGCGTTAAAAGCTCCTACGAGCAGTACTTC	CSVKSSYEQYF
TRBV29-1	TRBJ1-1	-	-	TGCAGCGTGGGGAGGGCAGGGAAGGCTTTCTTT	CSVGRAGKAFF
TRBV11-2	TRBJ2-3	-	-	TGTGCCAGCAGCTTAACGCCGGGCCACATGGCAGATACGCAGTATTTT	CASSLTPGHMADTQYF
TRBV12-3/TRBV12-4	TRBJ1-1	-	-	TGTGCCAGCAGTCCCCGTAGGAACACTGAAGCTTTCTTT	CASSPRRNTEAFF
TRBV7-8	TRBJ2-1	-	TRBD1	TGTGCCAGCAGCAGCCACCTCGGGACAGGGGGCACTGAGCAGTTCTTC	CASSSHLGTGGTEQFF
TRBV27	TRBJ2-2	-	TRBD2	TGTGCCAGCACCTTGCGGGGGGCGAACACCGGGGAGCTGTTTTTT	CASTLRGANTGELFF
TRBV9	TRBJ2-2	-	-	TGTGCCAGCAGCCAGATTACTGGGACCGGGGAGCTGTTTTTT	CASSQITGTGELFF
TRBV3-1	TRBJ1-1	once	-	TGTGCCAGCAGCCCGGACCATTCGGGCACTGAAGCTTTCTTT	CASSPDHSGTEAFF
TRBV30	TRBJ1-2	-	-	TGTGCCTTTACCGCCACCAGGGCATATGGCTACACCTTC	CAFTATRAYGYTF
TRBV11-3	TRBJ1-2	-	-	TGTGCCAGCAGCTTCAATAGGTTCAACTATGGCTACACTTTC	CASSFNRFNYGYTF
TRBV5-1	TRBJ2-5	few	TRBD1	TGCGCCAGCAGCGGGGACAGGTCGGGAGAGACCCAGTACTTC	CASSGDRSGETQYF
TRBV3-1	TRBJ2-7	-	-	TGTGCCAGCAGCCAAGGGACAAGTGGCTACGAGCAGTACTTC	CASSQGTSGYEQYF
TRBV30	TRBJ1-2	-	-	TGTGCCTGGAGTGTTTATAGACAGAACTATGGCTACACCTTC	CAWSVYRQNYGYTF
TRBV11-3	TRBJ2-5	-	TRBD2	TGTGCCAGCAGCCCCTTAGCGGGGTCACAGGTCGGGACCCAGTACTTC	CASSPLAGSQVGTQYF
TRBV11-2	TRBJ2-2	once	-	TGTGCCAGCAGCTTAGTCCGGGGGAACACCGGGGAGCTGTTTTTT	CASSLVRGNTGELFF
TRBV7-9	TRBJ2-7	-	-	TGTGCCAGCAGCTCTATAGGGAGCTCCTACGAGCAGTACTTC	CASSSIGSSYEQYF
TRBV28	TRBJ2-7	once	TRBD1	TGTGCCAGCTATGACGGGACAGGGACGAGCTCCTACGAGCAGTACTTC	CASYDGTGTSSYEQYF
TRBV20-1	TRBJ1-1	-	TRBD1	TGCAGTGCCCGACCCGCAGGGGGCCCTGAAGCTTTCTTT	CSARPAGGPEAFF
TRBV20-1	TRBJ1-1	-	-	TGCAGTGCTGACGGAGGTAACGCCGTCGGCACTGAAGCTTTCTTT	CSADGGNAVGTEAFF
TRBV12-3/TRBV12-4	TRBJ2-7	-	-	TGTGCCAGCAGTGATACTAGCAGCTACGAGCAGTACTTC	CASSDTSSYEQYF
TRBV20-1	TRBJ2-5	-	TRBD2	TGCAGTGCCTCCGGACTAGGAAAGACCCAGTACTTC	CSASGLGKTQYF
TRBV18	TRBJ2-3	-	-	TGTGCCAGCTCACCCACTACTTCGAGGACGTTGGGAGATACGCAGTATTTT	CASSPTTSRTLGDTQYF
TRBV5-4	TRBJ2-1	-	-	TGTGCCAGCAGCTCCGCCCTGGCCCCCAATGAGCAGTTCTTC	CASSSALAPNEQFF
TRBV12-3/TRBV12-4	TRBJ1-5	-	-	TGTGCCAGCAGTTTATCAGGGGATCAGCCCCAGCATTTT	CASSLSGDQPQHF
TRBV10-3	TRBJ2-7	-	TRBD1	TGTGCCACGTCCAATGGACAGGACTACGAGCAGTACTTC	CATSNGQDYEQYF
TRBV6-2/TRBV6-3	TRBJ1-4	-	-	TGTGCCAGCAGCCGGTCCGGGACGCCGGGTGAAAAACTGTTTTTT	CASSRSGTPGEKLFF
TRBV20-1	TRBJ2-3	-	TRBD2	TGCAGTGCTAGACTAGCGGGAAGCACAGATACGCAGTATTTT	CSARLAGSTDTQYF
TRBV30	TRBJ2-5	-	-	TGTGCCTGGAGCCGGGGAGGTAGTCAAGAGACCCAGTACTTC	CAWSRGGSQETQYF
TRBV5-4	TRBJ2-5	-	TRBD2	TGTGCCAGCAGTAATGGTAACAGCGGGGGGGCCCGCGAGACCCAGTACTTC	CASSNGNSGGARETQYF
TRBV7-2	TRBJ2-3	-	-	TGTGCCAGCAGCTTTCTGGTCGGCACAGATACGCAGTATTTT	CASSFLVGTDTQYF
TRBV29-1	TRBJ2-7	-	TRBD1	TGCAGCGTTGGACAGGGGAAGATCGAGCAGTACTTC	CSVGQGKIEQYF